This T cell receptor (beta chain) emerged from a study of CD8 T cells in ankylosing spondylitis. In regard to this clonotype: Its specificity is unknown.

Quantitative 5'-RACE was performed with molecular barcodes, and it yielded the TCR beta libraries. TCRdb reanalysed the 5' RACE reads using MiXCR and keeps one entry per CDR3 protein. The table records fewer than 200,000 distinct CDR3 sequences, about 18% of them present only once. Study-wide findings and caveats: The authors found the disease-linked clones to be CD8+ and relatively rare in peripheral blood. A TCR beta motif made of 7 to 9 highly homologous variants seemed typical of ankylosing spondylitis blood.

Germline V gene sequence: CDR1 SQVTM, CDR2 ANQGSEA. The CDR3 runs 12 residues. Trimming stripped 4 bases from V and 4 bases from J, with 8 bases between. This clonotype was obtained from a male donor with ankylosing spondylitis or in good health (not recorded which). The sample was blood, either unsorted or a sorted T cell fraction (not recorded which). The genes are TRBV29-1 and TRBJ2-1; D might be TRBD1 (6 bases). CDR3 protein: CSVVRGYNEQFF. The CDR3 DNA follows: TGCAGCGTTGTCAGGGGTTACAATGAGCAGTTCTTC.